This TCR beta chain came from a study of T cell clones after liver transplantation. Study summary: Three of the eight recipients were HCV-positive; the rest had non-autoimmune, non-viral transplant indications. Points from the study as a whole: In two subjects, few donor cells limited the measurable donor-reactive repertoire. A larger donor-reactive than third-party decline suggested partial antigen-specific deletion.

TCRdb's copy holds only in-frame clones and misses some; the assay was immunoSEQ multiplex PCR. The sample lists some 80,000 clones; around four fifths were seen once. On this clone: Its antigen is currently unknown.

The CDR3 has 13 residues. CDR1 and CDR2 (germline): SQVTM, ANQGSEA. Trimming cost V 7 bases and J 3 bases; bases outside gene matches: 9. CD3+CD4+ and CD3+CD8+ cells were FACS-sorted from thawed unstimulated PBMCs. The receptor was derived from a human patient who received a liver transplant. Some of the T cells might come from the graft donor. The sample consisted of CD4+ T cells from blood, taken around 42 months after liver transplant. The V and J genes are TRBV29-1 and TRBJ2-7, with 7 bases that match TRBD1. Here the CDR3 reads CSGEARDSYEQYF. The CDR3 coding sequence is TGCAGCGGCGAGGCTAGGGACAGCTACGAGCAGTACTTC.